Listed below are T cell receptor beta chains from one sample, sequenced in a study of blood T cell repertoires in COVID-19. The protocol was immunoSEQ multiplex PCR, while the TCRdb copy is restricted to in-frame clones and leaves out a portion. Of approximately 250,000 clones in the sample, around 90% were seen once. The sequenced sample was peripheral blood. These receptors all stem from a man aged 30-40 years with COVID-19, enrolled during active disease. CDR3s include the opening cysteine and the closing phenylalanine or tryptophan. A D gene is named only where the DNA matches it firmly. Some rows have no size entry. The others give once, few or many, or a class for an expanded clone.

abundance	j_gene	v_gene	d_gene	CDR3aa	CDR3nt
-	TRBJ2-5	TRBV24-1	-	CATSGDNQETQYF	TGTGCCACCAGTGGGGACAACCAAGAGACCCAGTACTTC
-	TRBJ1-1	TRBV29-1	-	CSVLRTAGTEAFF	TGCAGCGTACTACGGACAGCGGGAACTGAAGCTTTCTTT
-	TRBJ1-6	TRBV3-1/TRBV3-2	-	CASSQIHGLPGFGSPLHF	TGTGCCAGCAGCCAGATTCATGGCCTTCCTGGGTTCGGGTCACCCCTCCACTTT
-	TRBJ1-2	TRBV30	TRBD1	CAWSVEGDTGTGYGYTF	TGTGCCTGGAGTGTCGAGGGGGACACCGGGACAGGGTATGGCTACACCTTC
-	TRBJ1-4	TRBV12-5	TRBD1	CASGLAGQGKLFF	TGTGCTAGTGGTTTGGCCGGACAGGGAAAACTGTTTTTT
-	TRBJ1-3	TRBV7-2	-	CASTLTRSGNTIYF	TGTGCCAGCACCCTAACCCGCTCTGGAAACACCATATATTTT
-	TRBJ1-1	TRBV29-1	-	CSVARGDTEAFF	TGCAGCGTTGCCAGGGGCGACACTGAAGCTTTCTTT
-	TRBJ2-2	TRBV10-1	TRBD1	CASSSGQGRTGELFF	TGCGCCAGCAGTTCTGGACAGGGTCGCACCGGGGAGCTGTTTTTT
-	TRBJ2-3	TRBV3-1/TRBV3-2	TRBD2	CASSQEPPGGVDTQYF	TGTGCCAGCAGCCAAGAACCACCCGGGGGGGTGGATACGCAGTATTTT
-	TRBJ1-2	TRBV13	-	CASSRQGPGYTF	TGTGCCAGCAGCCGCCAGGGGCCTGGCTACACCTTC
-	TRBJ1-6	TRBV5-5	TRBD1	CASSSPGQGLSPLHF	TGTGCCAGCAGCTCACCGGGACAGGGGCTTTCACCCCTCCACTTT
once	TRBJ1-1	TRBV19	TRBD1	CASSVTGWQNTEAFF	TGTGCCAGTAGTGTGACAGGGTGGCAAAACACTGAAGCTTTCTTT
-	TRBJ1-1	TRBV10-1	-	CASSDGAVNTEAFF	TGCGCCAGCAGTGATGGGGCGGTGAACACTGAAGCTTTCTTT
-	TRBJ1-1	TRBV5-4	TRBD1	CASSLSRGRTEAFF	TGTGCCAGCAGCTTGAGTAGGGGGCGGACTGAAGCTTTCTTT
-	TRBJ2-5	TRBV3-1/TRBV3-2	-	CASSQGDGGHQETQYF	TGTGCCAGCAGCCAAGGGGACGGGGGGCACCAAGAGACCCAGTACTTC
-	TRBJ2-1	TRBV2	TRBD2	CASSEPSGEYNEQFF	TGTGCCAGCAGTGAACCTAGCGGGGAGTACAATGAGCAGTTCTTC
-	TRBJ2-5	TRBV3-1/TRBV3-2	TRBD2	CASSQARGVQETQYF	TGTGCCAGCAGCCAAGCCCGGGGGGTGCAAGAGACCCAGTACTTC
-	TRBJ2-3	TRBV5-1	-	CASSFPVEGGTDTQYF	TGCGCCAGCAGCTTCCCTGTAGAGGGGGGCACAGATACGCAGTATTTT
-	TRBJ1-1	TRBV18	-	CASSPQDRNTEAFF	TGTGCCAGCTCACCACAGGACAGGAACACTGAAGCTTTCTTT
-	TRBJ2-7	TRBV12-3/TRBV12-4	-	CASRDSAAYEQYF	TGTGCCAGCAGGGACAGTGCTGCCTACGAGCAGTACTTC
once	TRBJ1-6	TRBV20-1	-	CSASITRANNSPLHF	TGCAGTGCTAGTATTACCAGGGCCAATAATTCACCCCTCCACTTT
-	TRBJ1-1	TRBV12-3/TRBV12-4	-	CASSYGRNTEAFF	TGTGCCAGCAGTTACGGGAGAAACACTGAAGCTTTCTTT
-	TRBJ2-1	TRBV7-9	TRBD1	CASSLGDRGSYNEQFF	TGTGCCAGCAGCTTGGGGGACAGGGGGTCTTACAATGAGCAGTTCTTC
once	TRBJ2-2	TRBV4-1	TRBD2	CASSQRGGGRNTGELFF	TGCGCCAGCAGCCAACGAGGCGGGGGGAGAAACACCGGGGAGCTGTTTTTT
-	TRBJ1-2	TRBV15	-	CATSRGSWSGDSGYTF	TGTGCCACCAGCAGAGGCTCCTGGTCGGGAGATTCGGGCTACACCTTC